The 31 T cell receptor beta chains below all came from one sample that was sequenced in a study of OX40 agonist ivuxolimab in advanced cancers. The data were produced by immunoSEQ multiplex PCR, yet TCRdb's version contains in-frame clones alone and is incomplete. The sample shows 70,000 to 95,000 clones, approximately 90% of them seen only once. The sample here was CD4+ or CD8+ T cells sorted from blood, taken in a trial of the OX40 agonist ivuxolimab. All receptors come from an adult with an advanced solid tumor such as melanoma, head and neck, liver or kidney cancer.

The chain employs TRBV7-3 and TRBJ1-2; 7 positions agree with TRBD1. Germline CDR1 reads SGHTA; CDR2 reads FQGTGA. CDR3 length: 17 amino acids. J was trimmed by 4 bases and V by 1 base; bases with no gene match: 12. The CDR3 nucleotides are TGTGCCAGCAGCTTAATGCCTCTACAGGGGTATACCTATGGCTACACCTTC. Its protein product is CASSLMPLQGYTYGYTF.

The V call is TRBV6-1, the J call TRBJ1-5; D is perhaps TRBD1 (5 bases). The CDR3 is 15 amino acids. V lost 7 bases and J lost 7, with 20 bases in between. Germline loops: CDR1 MNHNS, CDR2 SASEGT. CDR3 protein: CASTPRRGVRQPQHF. The CDR3, as DNA: TGTGCCAGCACTCCGAGGAGGGGAGTACGCCAGCCCCAGCATTTT.

This clone came up a few times. The chain uses TRBV6-1 and TRBJ2-6; D is undetermined. CDR1 MNHNS and CDR2 SASEGT come from the germline V gene. The CDR3 is made up of 13 amino acids. Trimming pared 2 bases from V and 2 bases from J, leaving 1 base between. The CDR3 nucleotides read TGTGCCAGCAGTGAAACTGGGGCCAACGTCCTGACTTTC. Translation: CASSETGANVLTF.

DNA of the CDR3: TGTGCCAGCAGCGTAGGGCCTGGTGGAAACACCATATATTTT. Its translation is CASSVGPGGNTIYF. V and J are TRBV9 and TRBJ1-3, with unresolved D. From germline, CDR1 is SGDLS and CDR2 YYNGEE. Trimming took off 0 bases at V and 3 bases at J, with 7 bases between the two ends. The length of the CDR3 is 14 residues. Drawing the rest from reference TRBV9 and TRBJ1-3, the complete variable domain is DSGVTQTPKHLITATGQRVTLRCSPRSGDLSVYWYQQSLDQGLQFLIQYYNGEERAKGNILERFSAQQFPDLHSELNLSSLELGDSALYFCASSVGPGGNTIYFGEGSWLTVV.

The genes are TRBV2 and TRBJ2-4; D unresolved. Germline CDR1 and CDR2: SNHLY and FYNNEI. V lost 7 bases, J lost 0 bases, and 7 bases lay in between. The CDR3 consists of 13 residues. As DNA, the CDR3 is TGTGCCAGCAACGATGTAGCCAAAAACATTCAGTACTTC. It is translated as CASNDVAKNIQYF.

The J gene is TRBJ2-1, the V gene TRBV15; 9 nucleotides align to TRBD2. Looked up from germline, CDR1 is LNHNV and CDR2 is YYDKDF (reference sequence). V shed 0 bases, J shed 6 bases, and the junction held 3 bases outside the gene matches. This CDR3 contains 15 residues. This CDR3 is CATSRDPTSGNEQFF. CDR3 nucleotide sequence: TGTGCCACCAGCAGAGATCCGACTAGCGGCAATGAGCAGTTCTTC.

This rearrangement joins TRBV28 to TRBJ2-7, with D uncertain. This CDR3 comprises 12 residues. The V gene lost 7 bases and the J gene lost 3 bases, with 10 bases spanning the gap. CDR1 is MDHEN, CDR2 SYDVKM, per germline. The DNA of the CDR3 is TGTGCCAGCAAACAACTTAACTACGAGCAGTACTTC. It yields the protein CASKQLNYEQYF.

The J gene is TRBJ1-2, the V gene TRBV5-5; D unresolved. This CDR3 is 14 amino acids long. Trimming shortened V by 0 bases and J by 4 bases, and 10 bases separated the two germline ends. Germline lookup yields CDR1 SGHKS and CDR2 YYEKEE (reference sequence). The CDR3 protein is CASSLGRPIYGYTF. Written as DNA, the CDR3 is TGTGCCAGCAGCTTGGGACGGCCCATCTATGGCTACACCTTC.

This chain links TRBV20-1 with TRBJ2-3; D uncertain. Trimming cost V 2 bases and J 5 bases, with 5 bases left between them. CDR1 is DFQATT and CDR2 is SNEGSKA in the germline V gene (reference sequence). The CDR3 covers 11 residues. CDR3 in amino acids: CSARLVDTQYF. In nucleotides, the CDR3 is TGCAGTGCTAGACTAGTAGATACGCAGTATTTT.

This clone was counted a single time. The V and J genes are TRBV6-1 and TRBJ2-3; the D gene is possibly TRBD1 (5 bases). V dropped 1 base and J dropped 2 bases, with 13 bases sitting between them. This CDR3 is 16 amino acids long. CDR1 and CDR2 (germline): MNHNS, SASEGT. CDR3 sequence reads: CASSEGSSRATDTQYF. CDR3 DNA sequence: TGTGCCAGCAGTGAAGGGTCCTCCAGGGCCACAGATACGCAGTATTTT.

The chain employs TRBV28 and TRBJ2-2; 7 bases are a match to TRBD1. The germline gives CDR1 MDHEN, CDR2 SYDVKM. The ends lost 4 bases at V and 1 base at J; junction bases unmatched: 6. The CDR3 length is 16 residues. The CDR3 sequence: CASSSPGQLNTGELFF. CDR3 DNA sequence: TGTGCCAGCAGTTCTCCGGGACAGCTGAACACCGGGGAGCTGTTTTTT.

The V call is TRBV6-1, the J call TRBJ2-1, with TRBD2 matching 10 bases. In germline, CDR1 is MNHNS, CDR2 SASEGT. This CDR3 comprises 15 residues. V gave up 3 bases and J gave up 8 bases; unmatched junction bases: 7. CDR3 protein: CASSESSGRVYEQFF. The CDR3 DNA reads TGTGCCAGCAGTGAGTCGAGCGGGAGGGTCTATGAGCAGTTCTTC.

The genes are TRBV11-3 and TRBJ1-1, with 9 nucleotides matching TRBD1. Looked up from germline, CDR1 is SGHNT and CDR2 is YENEEA. The V gene end was trimmed by 4 bases and the J gene end by 6 bases; junction bases not matched to a gene: 15. This CDR3 contains 17 residues. CDR3 sequence (DNA): TGTGCCAGCAGCTCGCCTTTACAGGGGGCGCGATCCTCTGAAGCTTTCTTT. This sequence encodes CASSSPLQGARSSEAFF.

V usage is TRBV10-3 and J usage is TRBJ1-5, with D hard to call. This CDR3 has 16 amino acids. Germline loops: CDR1 ENHRY, CDR2 SYGVKD. Deletions cut 0 bases from V and 3 bases from J, with 12 bases between. In nucleotides, the CDR3 is TGTGCCATCAGTGAGTCTAAGGCCCCGGACAATCAGCCCCAGCATTTT. Protein product: CAISESKAPDNQPQHF.

The chain joins TRBV10-3 to TRBJ2-6, with D perhaps TRBD2 (5 bases). V was shortened by 6 bases and J by 2 bases, with 8 bases between the two germline ends. There are 14 residues in the CDR3. Looked up from germline, CDR1 is ENHRY and CDR2 is SYGVKD. CDR3 residues: CAIRDSAGANVLTF. Here the CDR3 DNA reads TGTGCCATCAGGGACTCCGCTGGGGCCAACGTCCTGACTTTC.

This clone was picked up one time. The chain joins TRBV7-8 to TRBJ1-5; the match to TRBD1 covers 7 bases. Losses at the gene ends were 3 bases for V and 4 bases for J; bases not matched to a gene: 3. CDR3 size: 14 residues. Germline V lookup: CDR1 SGHVS, CDR2 FQNEAQ. The CDR3 sequence: CASSFRDSNQPQHF. The CDR3 nucleotides are TGTGCCAGCAGCTTCCGGGACAGTAATCAGCCCCAGCATTTT.

This rearrangement joins TRBV19 to TRBJ2-3, with unresolved D. The length of the CDR3 is 13 residues. Germline V gives CDR1 LNHDA, CDR2 SQIVND (reference sequence). V lost 4 bases and J lost 4, with 9 bases in between. CDR3 sequence reads: CASSKRKADTQYF. The CDR3 DNA reads TGTGCCAGTAGTAAACGAAAAGCAGATACGCAGTATTTT.

This clone occurred a few times. V and J are TRBV2 and TRBJ1-1; no firm D call. Germline V gene sequence: CDR1 SNHLY, CDR2 FYNNEI. Trimming left V 0 bases short and J 9 bases short, with 8 bases between. This CDR3 has 12 amino acids. CDR3 nucleotides: TGTGCCAGCAGTGAAGCAGAGTTCAAAGCTTTCTTT. Its protein is CASSEAEFKAFF.

The chain recombines TRBV20-1 with TRBJ1-5, with D possibly matching TRBD1 (5 bases). The CDR3 is 11 residues long. The germline CDR1 and CDR2 sequences are DFQATT and SNEGSKA (reference sequence). Trimming took 1 base from V and 9 from J, leaving 7 bases between them. The CDR3 loop is CSARVGGPQHF. For the CDR3, the DNA is TGCAGTGCTAGAGTGGGGGGGCCCCAGCATTTT.

With respect to this clone: Within the sample, other DNA sequences also encode this same CDR3. The chain joins TRBV5-1 to TRBJ2-1; D unresolved. The germline V gene has CDR1 SGHRS and CDR2 YFSETQ. The CDR3 consists of 13 residues. Trimming removed 0 bases from V and 4 bases from J, with 5 bases in between. The CDR3 is CASSLDSYNEQFF. CDR3 DNA: TGCGCCAGCAGCTTGGATTCTTACAATGAGCAGTTCTTC.

The chain has TRBV7-3 and TRBJ2-2; D gene uncertain. V lost 2 bases and J 6 bases, leaving 4 bases between the germline ends. The length of the CDR3 is 12 residues. Germline V gene sequence: CDR1 SGHTA, CDR2 FQGTGA. This CDR3 is CASSLYAGELFF. The CDR3 bases are TGTGCCAGCAGCTTATACGCCGGGGAGCTGTTTTTT. The full variable domain, completed using reference TRBV7-3 and TRBJ2-2, is GAGVSQTPSNKVTEKGKYVELRCDPISGHTALYWYRQSLGQGPEFLIYFQGTGAADDSGLPNDRFFAVRPEGSVSTLKIQRTERGDSAVYLCASSLYAGELFFGEGSRLTVL.

For the CDR3, the DNA is TGTGCCAGCAGCCAAGGGACTAGAAGAGAGACCCAGTACTTC. Translation gives CASSQGTRRETQYF. The chain couples TRBV4-2 to TRBJ2-5, with TRBD2 identical over 7 bases. The length of the CDR3 is 14 residues. Germline V lookup: CDR1 LGHNA, CDR2 YNFKEQ. V lost 1 base to trimming and J lost 4 bases; unmatched junction nucleotides: 3.

The chain employs TRBV19 and TRBJ1-1, with TRBD1 as a possible D gene (6 bases). With 6 bases removed from V and 7 bases from J, the gap between germline ends came to 15 bases. This CDR3 spans 13 amino acids. In germline, CDR1 is LNHDA, CDR2 SQIVND (reference sequence). CDR3 sequence reads: CASSKTGFGEAFF. Written as DNA, the CDR3 is TGTGCCAGTAGCAAAACAGGGTTTGGTGAAGCTTTCTTT.

The chain is built from TRBV7-2 and TRBJ2-1; tentative D call: TRBD1 (5 bases). Germline V gives CDR1 SGHTA, CDR2 FQGNSA. The V and J ends lost 6 bases and 8 bases respectively, with 11 bases between them. This CDR3 region has 12 residues. The CDR3 bases are TGTGCCAGCAGACCCCAGGGCCATGAGCAGTTCTTC. Its translation is CASRPQGHEQFF.

J is TRBJ1-1 and V is TRBV7-3; 7 bases agree with TRBD1. V was pared by 2 bases and J by 7 bases, with 13 bases of the junction left unmatched. Germline loops: CDR1 SGHTA, CDR2 FQGTGA. This CDR3 is built from 16 residues. The CDR3 DNA sequence: TGTGCCAGCAGCTTAGGGGGCATAGGACAGGACGATGAAGCTTTCTTT. This sequence encodes CASSLGGIGQDDEAFF.

V usage is TRBV7-9 and J usage is TRBJ1-1, with 7 bases matching TRBD1. The CDR3 spans 13 residues. The junction had 3 bases not matched to a gene; V was cut back by 6 bases and J by 2 bases. Germline values: CDR1 SEHNR, CDR2 FQNEAQ (reference sequence). CDR3 loop: CASRGDSNTEAFF. The CDR3 region has the DNA TGTGCCAGCAGAGGGGACAGCAACACTGAAGCTTTCTTT. Together with reference TRBV7-9 and TRBJ1-1, the CDR3 gives the full variable domain: DTGVSQNPRHKITKRGQNVTFRCDPISEHNRLYWYRQTLGQGPEFLTYFQNEAQLEKSRLLSDRFSAERPKGSFSTLEIQRTEQGDSAMYLCASRGDSNTEAFFGQGTRLTVV.

This sequence joins TRBV7-9 and TRBJ1-4; D not resolved. The germline CDR1 and CDR2 sequences are SEHNR and FQNEAQ (reference sequence). The CDR3 covers 13 residues. Trimming removed 1 base at V and 4 bases at J, with 4 bases between. DNA for the CDR3: TGTGCCAGCAGCTTAGGGTATAATGAAAAACTGTTTTTT. Translated: CASSLGYNEKLFF.

The chain uses TRBV15 and TRBJ1-1, with D unresolved. CDR1 LNHNV and CDR2 YYDKDF come from the germline V gene (reference sequence). Trimming shortened V by 1 base and J by 2 bases, and 8 bases separated the two germline ends. The CDR3 has 14 residues. In DNA form, the CDR3 reads TGTGCCACCAGCAGAGGGCATACTAACACTGAAGCTTTCTTT. This gives the protein CATSRGHTNTEAFF.

The J gene is TRBJ1-6, the V gene TRBV28; D is ambiguous. This CDR3 contains 16 residues. V was trimmed by 8 bases and J by 9 bases, leaving 23 bases between them. In germline, CDR1 is MDHEN, CDR2 SYDVKM. The CDR3 sequence is CASRPRGPSEGSPLHF. CDR3 nucleotides: TGTGCCAGCCGGCCCCGGGGTCCTTCGGAGGGTTCACCCCTCCACTTT. The full variable domain, rest sourced from reference TRBV28 and TRBJ1-6, is DVKVTQSSRYLVKRTGEKVFLECVQDMDHENMFWYRQDPGLGLRLIYFSYDVKMKEKGDIPEGYSVSREKKERFSLILESASTNQTSMYLCASRPRGPSEGSPLHFGNGTRLTVT.

The V call is TRBV9, the J call TRBJ1-4; D unclear. The germline gives CDR1 SGDLS, CDR2 YYNGEE. The CDR3 length is 15 residues. Trimming removed 1 base from V and 8 bases from J, with 15 bases in between. The CDR3 loop is CASSVSSREREKLFF. Written as DNA, the CDR3 is TGTGCCAGCAGCGTATCTAGTCGGGAGCGAGAAAAACTGTTTTTT. The whole variable domain, filled in from reference TRBV9 and TRBJ1-4, reads DSGVTQTPKHLITATGQRVTLRCSPRSGDLSVYWYQQSLDQGLQFLIQYYNGEERAKGNILERFSAQQFPDLHSELNLSSLELGDSALYFCASSVSSREREKLFFGSGTQLSVL.

This clone was counted only a few times. Distinct nucleotide sequences in the sample also encode this CDR3. V usage is TRBV19 and J usage is TRBJ1-1; TRBD1 is a possible D gene (5 bases). The germline V gene has CDR1 LNHDA and CDR2 SQIVND (reference sequence). V was trimmed by 8 bases and J by 0 bases, leaving 16 bases between them. The CDR3 contains 15 residues. The CDR3 DNA reads as TGTGCCAGTGCCCGGACATTTACCATGAACACTGAAGCTTTCTTT. It codes for CASARTFTMNTEAFF.